The rows below give T cell receptor beta chains drawn from one sample of a study of Graves' ophthalmopathy and Graves' hyperthyroidism. TCRdb re-called the multiplex PCR reads with MiXCR, one entry per CDR3 protein. The data contain about 740,000 distinct CDR3 sequences, approximately 40% of them seen just once; the ten biggest clones take up approximately 43%. The sample comprised peripheral blood. The receptors originated from an adult man with Graves' ophthalmopathy. The CDR3 runs from the conserved cysteine through the conserved F or W. Fields, in order: CDR3 protein, J gene, V gene.

CASRTQGANGYTF TRBJ1-2 TRBV19
CSARFEGLGNSPLHF TRBJ1-6 TRBV20-1
CASSLGLPNQPQHF TRBJ1-5 TRBV7-9
CASSLKGGLYEQYF TRBJ2-7 TRBV7-9
CAIGRDSNYGYTF TRBJ1-2 TRBV10-3
CASSGWGNYEQYF TRBJ2-7 TRBV6-5
CSADRGLGELFF TRBJ2-2 TRBV29-1
CASSGAGVFGQPQHF TRBJ1-5 TRBV7-2
CASSLNRDRDNTEAFF TRBJ1-1 TRBV19
CASSQTGEGEKLFF TRBJ1-4 TRBV12-3/TRBV12-4
CASSLDRRGGRAGQYF TRBJ2-7 TRBV5-4
CASTWLAETGELSW TRBJ2-2 TRBV6-1
CASSYSRDRTYEQYF TRBJ2-7 TRBV6-2/TRBV6-3
CSVDPGRIQETQYF TRBJ2-5 TRBV29-1
CASSFDRVWAEAFF TRBJ1-1 TRBV7-2
CASSIAALANQPQHF TRBJ1-5 TRBV19
CASSPGQAPGETQYF TRBJ2-5 TRBV11-1
CATSDWDSPSYEQYF TRBJ2-7 TRBV24-1
CASSDWGYTF TRBJ1-2 TRBV2
CASGNSDNEKLFF TRBJ1-4 TRBV10-3
CATSDTGIASYGYTF TRBJ1-2 TRBV24-1
CSVAVQGASSGELFF TRBJ2-2 TRBV29-1
CASSLEDRNTGELFF TRBJ2-2 TRBV7-9
CASSEAGLYGHTF TRBJ1-2 TRBV25-1
CSVVRDRGTTEAFF TRBJ1-1 TRBV29-1
CASGLDYRNTEAFF TRBJ1-1 TRBV12-5
CVSSFRAGDRETQYF TRBJ2-5 TRBV27
CASSLQPTDPLHF TRBJ1-6 TRBV11-2
CASSQDGRRRLQETQYF TRBJ2-5 TRBV9
CASRVGGGQYF TRBJ2-5 TRBV6-5
CASSLGGALNTQYF TRBJ2-3 TRBV7-8
CASSLASTEAFF TRBJ1-1 TRBV7-9
CSARGTGISYEQYF TRBJ2-7 TRBV20-1
CATSGQGFINEQFF . TRBV19
CASSSSGTGFGELFF TRBJ2-2 TRBV7-2
CASSGGGGETQYF TRBJ2-5 TRBV2
CASSRGPSGASSYEQYF TRBJ2-7 TRBV19
CASSQGRMDEQYF TRBJ2-7 TRBV4-1
CASSSGPRAEAFF TRBJ1-1 TRBV5-1
CASSLDRGPAGELFF TRBJ2-2 TRBV7-9
CASATTQGSEKLFF TRBJ1-4 TRBV19
CASGQMDYGYTF TRBJ1-2 TRBV10-3
CSVVQVKAFF TRBJ1-1 TRBV29-1
CSASPGTNNSPLHF TRBJ1-6 TRBV20-1
CASSLRLPGTLNTGELFF TRBJ2-2 TRBV7-8
CASSLPRVAGTETQYF TRBJ2-5 TRBV5-1
CASSHRLATSYEQYF TRBJ2-7 TRBV7-9
CASRTGRENRYEQYF TRBJ2-7 TRBV19
CASEMGGQHNSPLHF TRBJ1-6 TRBV7-9
CASSRRSFLAGGQETQYF TRBJ2-5 TRBV11-2
CASSVKRDRALYEQYF TRBJ2-7 TRBV7-9
CSAINRVSTEAFF TRBJ1-1 TRBV20-1
CASRTLETQYF TRBJ2-5 TRBV11-2
CASSIRAVQETQYF TRBJ2-5 TRBV19